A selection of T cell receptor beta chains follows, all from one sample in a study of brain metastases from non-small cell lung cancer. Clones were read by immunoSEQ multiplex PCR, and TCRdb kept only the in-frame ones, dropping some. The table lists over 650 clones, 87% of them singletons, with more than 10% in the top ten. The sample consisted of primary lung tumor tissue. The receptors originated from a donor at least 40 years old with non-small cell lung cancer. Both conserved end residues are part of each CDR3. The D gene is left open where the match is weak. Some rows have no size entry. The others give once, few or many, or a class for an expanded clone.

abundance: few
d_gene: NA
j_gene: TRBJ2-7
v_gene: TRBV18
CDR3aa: CASSLHKGGEQYF
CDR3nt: TGTGCCAGCTCGCTGCACAAGGGGGGAGAGCAGTACTTC

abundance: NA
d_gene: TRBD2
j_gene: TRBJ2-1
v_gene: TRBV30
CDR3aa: CACRSGSVPRDNEQFF
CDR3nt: TGTGCCTGTCGTAGCGGGAGCGTCCCCCGGGACAATGAGCAGTTCTTC

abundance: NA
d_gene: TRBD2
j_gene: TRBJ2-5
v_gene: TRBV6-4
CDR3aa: CASSRLAGNQETQYF
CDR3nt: TGTGCCAGCAGCCGACTAGCGGGGAACCAAGAGACCCAGTACTTC

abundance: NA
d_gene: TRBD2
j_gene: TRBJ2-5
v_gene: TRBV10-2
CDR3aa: CASSEGAGGRETQYF
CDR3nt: TGCGCCAGCAGTGAAGGGGCGGGGGGAAGAGAGACCCAGTACTTC

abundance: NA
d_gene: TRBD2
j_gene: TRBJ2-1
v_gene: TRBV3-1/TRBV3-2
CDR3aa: CASSQGAGGNNEQFF
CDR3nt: TGTGCCAGCAGCCAGGGAGCGGGGGGTAACAATGAGCAGTTCTTC

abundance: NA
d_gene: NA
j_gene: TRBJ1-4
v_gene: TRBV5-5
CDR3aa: CASSLMNSLNEKLFF
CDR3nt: TGTGCCAGCAGCTTGATGAACAGCCTAAATGAAAAACTGTTTTTT

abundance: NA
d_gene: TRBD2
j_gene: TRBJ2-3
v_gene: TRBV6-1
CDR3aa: CASSEMWSGGARDTQYF
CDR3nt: TGTGCCAGCAGTGAAATGTGGAGCGGGGGGGCCAGAGATACGCAGTATTTT

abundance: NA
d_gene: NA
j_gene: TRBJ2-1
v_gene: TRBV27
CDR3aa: CASSVGPTRNEQFF
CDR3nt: TGTGCCAGCAGTGTCGGCCCTACCCGGAATGAGCAGTTCTTC

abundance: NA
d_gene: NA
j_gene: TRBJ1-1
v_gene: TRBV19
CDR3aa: CASSTRQRGILNTEAFF
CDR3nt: TGTGCCAGTAGTACCCGACAACGAGGGATTTTAAACACTGAAGCTTTCTTT

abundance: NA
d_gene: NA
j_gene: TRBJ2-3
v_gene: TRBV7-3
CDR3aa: CASSYLGTSTDTQYF
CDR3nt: TGTGCCAGCAGCTACCTAGGGACGTCCACAGATACGCAGTATTTT

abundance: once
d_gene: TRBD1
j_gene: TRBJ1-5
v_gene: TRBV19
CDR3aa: CASRGQGSYSNQPQHF
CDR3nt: TGTGCCAGTCGGGGACAGGGGAGTTATAGCAATCAGCCCCAGCATTTT

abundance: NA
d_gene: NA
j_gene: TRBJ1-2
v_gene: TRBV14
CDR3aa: CASSQKSTYGYTF
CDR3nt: TGTGCCAGCAGCCAAAAGAGTACCTATGGCTACACCTTC

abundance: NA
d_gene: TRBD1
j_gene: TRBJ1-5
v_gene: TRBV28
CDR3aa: CASQGTGRQPQHF
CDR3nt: TGTGCCAGCCAGGGGACAGGGAGGCAGCCCCAGCATTTT

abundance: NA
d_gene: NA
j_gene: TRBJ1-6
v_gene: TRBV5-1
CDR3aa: CASSPSTGVGSPLHF
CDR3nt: TGCGCCAGCAGCCCTTCGACAGGAGTAGGATCACCCCTCCACTTT

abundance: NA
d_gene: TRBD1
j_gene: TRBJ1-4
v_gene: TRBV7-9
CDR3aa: CASSLTGVLNEKLFF
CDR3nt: TGTGCCAGCAGCCTAACAGGGGTCCTTAATGAAAAACTGTTTTTT

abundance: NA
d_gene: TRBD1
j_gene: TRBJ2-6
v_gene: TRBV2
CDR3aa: CASRDGRGLGANVLTF
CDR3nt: TGTGCCAGCAGGGATGGTAGGGGGCTTGGGGCCAACGTCCTGACTTTC

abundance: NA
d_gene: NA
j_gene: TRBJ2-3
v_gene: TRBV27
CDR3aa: CASVSTDTQYF
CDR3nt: TGTGCCAGCGTGAGTACAGATACGCAGTATTTT

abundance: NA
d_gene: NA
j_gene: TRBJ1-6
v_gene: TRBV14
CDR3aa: CASSQGASPLHF
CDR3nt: TGTGCCAGCAGCCAAGGAGCTTCACCCCTCCACTTT

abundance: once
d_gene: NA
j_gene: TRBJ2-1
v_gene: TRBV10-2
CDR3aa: CASSEGGHGEQFF
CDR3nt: TGCGCCAGCAGTGAAGGAGGGCATGGTGAGCAGTTCTTC

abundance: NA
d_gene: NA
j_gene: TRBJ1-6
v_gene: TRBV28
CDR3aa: CASSSRPHFYNSPLHF
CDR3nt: TGTGCCAGCAGTTCCCGCCCACACTTCTATAATTCACCCCTCCACTTT

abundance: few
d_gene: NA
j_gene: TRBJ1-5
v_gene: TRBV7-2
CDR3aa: CASSSLPVNQPQHF
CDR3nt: TGTGCCAGCAGCTCCTTGCCGGTGAATCAGCCCCAGCATTTT

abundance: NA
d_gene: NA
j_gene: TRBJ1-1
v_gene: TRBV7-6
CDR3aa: CASSLTGQNTEAFF
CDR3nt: TGTGCCAGCAGCCTTACCGGACAGAACACTGAAGCTTTCTTT

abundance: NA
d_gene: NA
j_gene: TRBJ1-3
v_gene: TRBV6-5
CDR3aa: CASSSVRSGNTIYF
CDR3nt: TGTGCCAGCAGTTCGGTCAGGTCTGGAAACACCATATATTTT

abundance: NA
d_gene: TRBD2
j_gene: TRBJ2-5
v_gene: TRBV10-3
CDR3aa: CAISESTSGETQYF
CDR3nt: TGTGCCATCAGTGAGTCGACTAGCGGAGAGACCCAGTACTTC

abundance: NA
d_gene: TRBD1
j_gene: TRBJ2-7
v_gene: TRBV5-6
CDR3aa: CASSLGDRESSYEQYF
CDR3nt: TGTGCCAGCAGCTTGGGGGACAGGGAGAGCTCCTACGAGCAGTACTTC

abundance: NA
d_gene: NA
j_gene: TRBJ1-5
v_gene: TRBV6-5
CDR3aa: CASILRGGSQPQHF
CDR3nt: TGTGCCAGCATTTTGAGGGGGGGAAGTCAGCCCCAGCATTTT

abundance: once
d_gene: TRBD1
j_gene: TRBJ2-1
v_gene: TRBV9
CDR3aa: CASSPARDRNNEQFF
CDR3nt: TGTGCCAGCAGCCCAGCCCGGGACAGAAATAATGAGCAGTTCTTC

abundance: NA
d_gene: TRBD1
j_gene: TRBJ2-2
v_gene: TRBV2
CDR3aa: CASSGDRTGGNTGELFF
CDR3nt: TGTGCCAGCAGTGGGGACCGGACAGGGGGCAACACCGGGGAGCTGTTTTTT

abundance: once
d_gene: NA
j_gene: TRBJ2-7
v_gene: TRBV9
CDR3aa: CASSVGGRNEQYF
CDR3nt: TGTGCCAGCAGCGTAGGTGGCCGGAACGAGCAGTACTTC

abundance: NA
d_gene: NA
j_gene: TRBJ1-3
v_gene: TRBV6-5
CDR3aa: CASRNFMAENTIYF
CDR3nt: TGTGCCAGCAGGAACTTCATGGCCGAAAACACCATATATTTT

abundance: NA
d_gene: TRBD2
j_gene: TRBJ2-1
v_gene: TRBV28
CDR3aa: CASSSRSGSFNEQFF
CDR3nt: TGTGCCAGCAGTTCGAGAAGCGGGAGTTTCAATGAGCAGTTCTTC

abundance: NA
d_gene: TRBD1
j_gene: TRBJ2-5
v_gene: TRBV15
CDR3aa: CATSKGQGQETQYF
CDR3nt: TGTGCCACCAGCAAAGGACAGGGGCAAGAGACCCAGTACTTC

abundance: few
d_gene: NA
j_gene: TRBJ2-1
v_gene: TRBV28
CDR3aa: CASSHAQNWFRWEQFF
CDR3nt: TGTGCCAGCAGTCATGCACAGAATTGGTTCAGATGGGAGCAGTTCTTC

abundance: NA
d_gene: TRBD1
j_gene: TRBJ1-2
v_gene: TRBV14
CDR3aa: CASSQTTGDGYTF
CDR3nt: TGTGCCAGCAGCCAAACGACAGGGGATGGCTACACCTTC

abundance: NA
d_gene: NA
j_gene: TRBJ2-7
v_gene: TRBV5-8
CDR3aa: CASSLVGSGSYEQYF
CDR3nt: TGTGCCAGCAGCTTGGTAGGTAGCGGCTCCTACGAGCAGTACTTC

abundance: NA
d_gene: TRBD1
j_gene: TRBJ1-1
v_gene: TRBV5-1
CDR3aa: CASTQTGVNTEAFF
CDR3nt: TGCGCCAGCACACAAACAGGGGTGAACACTGAAGCTTTCTTT

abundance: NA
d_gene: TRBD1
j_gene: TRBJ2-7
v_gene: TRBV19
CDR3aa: CASSRDRADYEQYF
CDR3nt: TGTGCCAGTAGTAGGGACAGGGCCGACTACGAGCAGTACTTC

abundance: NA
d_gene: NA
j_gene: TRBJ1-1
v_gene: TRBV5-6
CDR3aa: CASSLVWRGKNTEAFF
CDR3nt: TGTGCCAGCAGCTTGGTATGGAGGGGAAAGAACACTGAAGCTTTCTTT